This record looks at one T cell receptor beta chain sequence and its context. What antigen it recognizes has not been identified. No qualities accompany the bases; no much larger clone lies one base away. The immunoSEQ assay amplified TCRB CDR3 regions from approximately 2 micrograms of genomic DNA, or from all available DNA when less than that amount was available. For multiplex PCR, 60 forward primers for TCR V beta segments and 13 reverse primers for J beta segments were used. To estimate reads per starting template, synthetic control templates were spiked into each sample at limiting dilution. Reads of 87 bp were generated by sequencing on the Illumina HiSeq System. Processing in the source paper ran as follows. PCR and sequencing errors were removed by a nearest neighbor algorithm that merged closely related sequences. TCR overlap was measured as the percentage of unique tumor TCR beta sequences also present in the same patient's peripheral blood. TCRdb carries this immuneACCESS record with in-frame sequences only. Its versions omit some clonotypes, under half of them owing to an unresolved V gene in the studies checked, with the rest unexplained. That table gives V, J and clone size, and the DNA gave D and trimming. This sample gives about 49,000 clones in total; less than 90% of them show up just once. About 10% of the sample goes to the ten largest clones.

This specimen comes from a study of glioma-infiltrating T cells after dendritic cell vaccination listed by TCRdb under 2016. Concerning the study at large: A cohort of 15 or so glioblastoma patients from Phase I and II dendritic cell vaccination trials was included, of whom 9 were newly diagnosed and 6 had recurrent disease. Between the early 2000s and the early 2010s, the patients were given dendritic cell vaccination pulsed with autologous tumor lysate. The vaccine consisted of monocyte-derived dendritic cells cultured seven days with IL-4 and GM-CSF, then pulsed overnight with autologous tumor lysate. Patients received three intradermal dendritic cell vaccine injections at biweekly intervals in the arm below the axilla. In glioblastoma patients vaccinated with dendritic cells, deep sequencing of TCR beta CDR3 regions served to measure the amount of tumor-infiltrating lymphocytes and to compare repertoires between tumor and blood. Survival after dendritic cell vaccination was correlated with TCR sequencing metrics, including TIL content and tumor-blood repertoire overlap. The study at large found these results: No direct relationship between TCR clonality and survival was found, suggesting a diverse polyclonal response may matter. After dendritic cell vaccination, a higher estimated pretreatment TIL content predicted longer time to progression and overall survival. The three-group TCR overlap response model was described as speculative and requiring prospective validation. The cohort was small and heterogeneous, and full blood and tumor sets were available for few patients, with initial-recurrent tumor pairs available for even fewer patients.

Selection of patients required sufficient residual fresh-frozen tumor tissue and over two years of available survival data. Molecular status otherwise varied across the glioblastoma patients, but none of them carried an isocitrate dehydrogenase mutation. PBMC were collected before vaccination, two weeks after the third vaccination, and at tumor progression if progression occurred. The Qiagen DNeasy Blood extraction Kit was used to extract genomic DNA. Spanning cysteine to phenylalanine, the CDR3 consists of 18 amino acids. Only the CDR3 DNA is retained, 54 bases long and in frame from the first base. Here V drops 4 bases and J drops 6 bases, and the junction holds 15 bases not matched to any gene. Taken from the germline V gene, the CDR1 and CDR2 loops are SGHAT and FQNNGV.

The chain joins TRBV11-2 to TRBJ2-1; TRBD1 lines up with 10 middle nucleotides. The sequenced sample was blood, obtained before dendritic cell vaccination. This TCR derives from a human donor with glioblastoma. The DNA sequence is TGTGCCAGCAGCTCCTCCGTGTCGGGACAGGGGTTCTTCAATGAGCAGTTCTTC. This sequence encodes CASSSSVSGQGFFNEQFF.